Included here is one TCR beta chain sequence, with context. The data stem from a study of CD8 T cells in Susac syndrome. Germline V lookup: CDR1 MGHRA, CDR2 YSYEKL. This CDR3 comprises 16 residues. V lost 5 bases, J lost 1 base, and 16 bases lay in between. With random hexamers, reverse transcription was performed on about 0.45 to 1 ug of RNA. Each CDR3 protein gets one entry after TCRdb re-called the immunoSEQ multiplex PCR reads with MiXCR. The top ten clones hold 0.11% of a sample with about 150,000 distinct CDR3 sequences, around 96% of them seen once. The V and J genes are TRBV4-1 and TRBJ2-3, with D maybe TRBD1 (8 bases). The sequenced sample consisted of CD4+ T cells from PBMCs. The clonotype originates from a human donor with multiple sclerosis. The chain's CDR3 is CASSVGGGQGTDTQYF. The CDR3 coding sequence is TGCGCCAGCAGCGTAGGCGGGGGACAGGGCACAGATACGCAGTATTTT.